This T cell receptor (beta chain) was obtained from a study of regulatory T cells in long-lasting Graves disease. Losses at the gene ends were 1 base for V and 1 base for J; bases not matched to a gene: 10. CDR3 length: 19 amino acids. Germline lookup yields CDR1 DFQATT and CDR2 SNEGSKA (reference sequence). Ten or more counts support this clonotype. Its target is unknown. Arm-PCR of CDR3 regions with iRepertoire HTBI primers generated TCR beta libraries. TCRdb passed the multiplex PCR reads through MiXCR, listing each CDR3 protein once. Counted here are about 350,000 distinct CDR3 sequences, around 15% occurring once; the ten biggest clones make up over 20%. Sample time point: newly diagnosed GD, antithyroid drugs for less than 3 months. PBMC RNA was the source of the TCR library. Whole-study findings and limits: TRBV28, TRBJ1-2 and TRBJ2-5 emerged as the favored segments in persistent disease.

The same sample was also used in a study of T cells in Graves' hyperthyroidism and ophthalmopathy. As that study records: Orbital computed tomography, thyroid ultrasound, serum thyroxine and TRAb, and clinical symptoms together informed the diagnoses. A model using 13 V-J features told ophthalmopathy apart from stable hyperthyroidism.

This receptor was obtained from a woman aged 18 to 35 with Graves disease. The sequencing here drew on peripheral blood mononuclear cells (PBMCs), taken at new diagnosis, from a patient treated with antithyroid drugs. This chain uses TRBV20-1 with TRBJ2-3, with 14 bases matching TRBD2. The CDR3 here is CSARGTSGRMGSGTDTQYF. The CDR3 DNA follows: TGCAGTGCTAGAGGGACTAGCGGGAGGATGGGGTCCGGCACAGATACGCAGTATTTT.